This TCR beta chain was recorded in a study of shared clonotypes between healthy human individuals (dated by TCRdb to about 2020). With regard to the full study: The cohort comprised two women and a few men aged 18 to 49 years. Leukapheresis yielded between about 0.85 and 9.5 billion PBMCs per donor. The study deeply sequenced blood TCR repertoires of several healthy adults to estimate repertoire size and the extent of clonotype sharing between individuals. To increase sequencing depth and limit assay-specific biases, TCR repertoire library preparation and sequencing were carried out by different laboratories using diverse techniques.

The germline V gene provides CDR1 SGHRS and CDR2 YFSETQ. Deletion took 0 bases off V and 5 bases off J, with a span of 5 bases between the germline ends. Its CDR3 holds 13 amino acids, cysteine through phenylalanine. CDR3 DNA only is kept here, 39 bases in frame from base 1. Summary of the overall study and its limitations: Only blood was sampled, and tissue TCR repertoires likely differ from those in blood. The small number of donors limited the genetic and exposure-history diversity represented. Pairwise subsampling indicated that sequencing depth was expected to affect the degree of clonotype sharing among donors.

This clone came up once. Which antigen it targets is not known. Within one base of it there is no much larger clone, and no base qualities were kept. The same CDR3 can be traced to other DNA sequences in this sample. The donors were healthy, HIV-negative adults who had no recently reported acute infections or vaccinations. Every donor was a Caucasian adult living in Nashville, Tennessee, USA. In the unsorted samples, 90 million or so PBMCs were counted, and genomic DNA was extracted using the QIAamp DNA Blood Mini kit. After blood collection by leukapheresis, PBMCs were isolated using Ficoll-Histopaque density gradient centrifugation and then cryopreserved in the vapor phase of liquid nitrogen. TCR CDR3 regions were amplified from genomic DNA by multiplex PCR using the deep immunoSEQ assay. For each cell subset, the extracted genomic DNA was distributed evenly across all wells of several immunoSEQ 96-well plates, and each plate served as one replicate. Each replicate PCR for unsorted PBMC received 300 to 350 ng genomic DNA, equal to 30,000 to 35,000 T cell genomes. Ten immunoSEQ deep assay plates were used to sequence the unsorted PBMC genomic DNA. Purified libraries were measured with a Qubit 3.0 fluorometer, size-checked on a Bioanalyzer 2100, and measured again with the KAPA Library Quantification kit. Every immunoSEQ 96-well plate was sequenced on a separate single-read 150-cycle Illumina NextSeq 550 flow cell. From the authors' description of their analysis: Because the immunoSEQ output included only junctional sequences and no quality scores, the filtering could not be the same as the filtering used for full-length reads. Sequences were annotated with PyIR, a Python wrapper for IgBLAST v1.9, and V/J genes and CDR3 were assigned using IMGT germline references. Reads were removed for weak V/J assignments (E-value above 1e-6), missing CDR3, stop codons, out-of-frame junctions, or ambiguous translated residues. V3J clonotypes were defined as sequences sharing an identical inferred V gene, J gene, and CDR3 amino acid sequence. To compute the percentage overlap between repertoires, the number of shared unique clonotypes was divided by the size of the smaller repertoire. Three approaches were used to assess repertoire richness: RTK rarefaction, the Chao1 estimator, and Recon v2.1 estimates of unobserved clonotypes. TCRdb took this table from immuneACCESS and kept in-frame rearrangements with V and J called. Such tables lack part of the clones; where checked against another copy, unresolved V genes explain under half of the gap, and the rest is unexplained. Clone size and V and J calls were adopted from that table, with D and trimming inferred from the DNA. This sample is represented by around 500,000 clones; roughly 83% of them were singletons. Of the sample, less than 15% is held by the ten largest clones.

The sequencing sample was made of PBMCs. The V gene is TRBV5-1 and the J gene is TRBJ2-2; too little of a D gene remains to name it. The TCR sequence derives from a middle-aged woman in good health. Some clones in this sample may be carry-over from other donors' samples. The CDR3 is CASSLVGTGELFF. The nucleotide sequence is TGCGCCAGCAGCTTGGTTGGAACCGGGGAGCTGTTTTTT.